This TCR beta chain derives from a study of T-cell memory formation after mild COVID-19. Germline assignment: CDR1 MNHEY and CDR2 SMNVEV (reference sequence). Between the trimmed V and J ends, which lost 5 bases and 2 bases, there was a span of 15 bases. This CDR3 is 15 amino acids long. Broader study findings: Of the contracting clones, CD4+ ones lay mainly in CM and EM, and CD8+ ones in EMRA.

On this clonotype: Its antigen is still unknown.

TCRdb analysed the 5' RACE reads with MiXCR anew, one entry per CDR3 protein. The table lists about 470,000 distinct CDR3 sequences, approximately 25% of them singletons, with roughly an eighth in the top ten. The chain is built from TRBV27 and TRBJ1-2; weak D call: TRBD1 (5 bases). Input material: PBMCs or a T cell subset sorted from them (not recorded which). The receptor's source is an adult woman who had mild COVID-19 (a few samples of this study predate the infection). Cell type and time point are not known. CDR3 nucleotide sequence: TGTGCCAGCAGTCCCATGTGGGGGACCAACTATGGCTACACCTTC. This translates into CASSPMWGTNYGYTF.